This TCR beta chain was recovered during a study of cytomegalovirus exposure and HLA in healthy donors. The germline V gene has CDR1 MNHNY and CDR2 SVGAGI (reference sequence). The CDR3 covers 14 residues. With 2 bases removed from V and 2 bases from J, the gap between germline ends came to 9 bases. Study-level findings and limits: The authors listed some 160 TCR beta chains as cytomegalovirus-associated.

60 Vbeta and 13 Jbeta primers were used in PCR. The protocol was immunoSEQ multiplex PCR, while the TCRdb copy is restricted to in-frame clones and leaves out a portion. The sample lists more than 150,000 clones; roughly 84% were seen once. As concerns this clone: Its antigen is currently unknown.

This TCR came from a boy aged 2 to 9 in good health and CMV-seronegative. Specimen: PBMCs. The chain carries TRBV6-6 and TRBJ2-5, with D unclear. The CDR3 loop is CASSYVGFQETQYF. The CDR3 nucleotides are TGTGCCAGCAGTTACGTCGGTTTTCAAGAGACCCAGTACTTC.